This is a list of T cell receptor beta chains from one sample in a study of T cells in Graves' hyperthyroidism and ophthalmopathy. TCRdb reanalysed the multiplex PCR reads using MiXCR and keeps one entry per CDR3 protein. The table shows around 600,000 distinct CDR3 sequences, with approximately 14% occurring only once. Sequenced material: blood. Receptors originate from a woman aged 25 to 39 with Graves' hyperthyroidism. The conserved cysteine and the conserved F or W are not part of the CDR3 here. Fields, in order: V gene, CDR3 protein.

TRBV20-1	SARQEDRGGNSPLH
TRBV27	ASSLDPLRDEQY
TRBV30	AWRWGYEAF
TRBV30	AWSGDTNTEAF
TRBV29-1	SVRAVGGNQETQY
TRBV5-1	ASSDRQGYSPLH
TRBV10-3	AISDLGQGSGDYEQY
TRBV29-1	SVEGGFDAEQY
TRBV20-1	SASGEGNIQY
TRBV10-3	AITSGTGDYGYT
TRBV28	ASRTEGQVRTGELF
TRBV2	ASSEGRRSGNTIY
TRBV7-2	ASSLFSSREGTYEQY
TRBV12-5	ASGLVRAPTDTQY
TRBV12-3/TRBV12-4	ASSIDRGSHEQY
TRBV20-1	SASHVVAKNIQY
TRBV12-3/TRBV12-4	ASSSTLAGGPHF
TRBV9	ASSVGPENIQY
TRBV6-1	ASSEARRAITDTQY
TRBV6-1	ARGRIAGESYEQY
TRBV18	ASSPGLGYTDEQF
TRBV7-3	ASIGENTEAF
TRBV19	ASKTSGSSHEQF
TRBV5-1	ASSYSGTSGVRVHEQY
TRBV30	AWSVDGNQPQH
TRBV30	AWSKTGTGSNEQY
TRBV9	ASSVGLGNTGELF
TRBV3-1	ASSRRVDNEKLF
TRBV5-5	ASSLDSVSSGNTIY
TRBV6-5	ASSYSGRQVDTQY
TRBV6-5	ASSYRRDEAF
TRBV5-1	ASTEGSGRAEQY
TRBV6-2/TRBV6-3	ASRQVGGTYEQY
TRBV6-1	ASQGSSYNSPLH
TRBV20-1	GTGTNTEAF
TRBV12-3/TRBV12-4	ASSLAPRGAYEQY
TRBV7-6	ASSLYGNSYNEQF
TRBV7-3	ASSPTNGEQF
TRBV11-1	ASTLRATGYNEQF
TRBV6-1	ASKKTGASGYEQY
TRBV7-2	ASSPRLAGLRTYNEQF
TRBV12-3/TRBV12-4	ASSFFSGNTIY
TRBV7-2	ASSHTLTGNYGYT
TRBV15	ATSTFPGTLKETQY
TRBV29-1	SVPVGGGYT
TRBV7-2	ASSLIAGTRETQY